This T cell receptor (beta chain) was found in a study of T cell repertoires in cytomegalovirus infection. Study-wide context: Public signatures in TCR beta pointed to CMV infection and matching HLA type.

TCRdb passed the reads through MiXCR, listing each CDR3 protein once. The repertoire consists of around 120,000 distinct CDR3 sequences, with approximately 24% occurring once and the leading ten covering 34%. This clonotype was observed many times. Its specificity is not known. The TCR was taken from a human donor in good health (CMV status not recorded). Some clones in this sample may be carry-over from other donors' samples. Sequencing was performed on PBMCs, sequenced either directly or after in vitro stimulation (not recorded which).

This CDR3 reads CASSFGYSPLHF. The CDR3, as DNA: TGTGCCAGCAGCTTTGGGTATTCACCCCTCCACTTT. The chain uses TRBV7-2 and TRBJ1-6; D is unclear. The V end lost 3 bases, the J end lost 8 bases, and 5 bases lay between the germline ends. CDR1 is SGHTA, CDR2 FQGNSA, per germline. The CDR3 extends over 12 amino acids.